The 32 T cell receptor beta chains given below trace back to one sample, sequenced in a study of Ad26.COV2.S vaccination and SARS-CoV-2 variants. TCRdb's copy holds only in-frame clones and misses some; the assay was immunoSEQ multiplex PCR. The sample shows some 340,000 clones, about 82% of them seen only once. The treatment here: around 19 received Ad26.COV2.S at low or high dose, single or two shots; a few received placebo; per-sample allocation not given. Samples came from day 63 after the first vaccine or placebo injection. Specimen: peripheral blood, collected in a trial of Ad26.COV2.S vaccine versus placebo. The receptors come from a person aged 18-60 years who received the Ad26.COV2.S COVID-19 vaccine or a placebo.

The chain has TRBV18 and TRBJ2-5; D ambiguous. CDR1 and CDR2 (germline): KGHSH, LQKENI. The CDR3 has 13 amino acids. Trimming pared 6 bases from V and 2 bases from J, leaving 10 bases between. The CDR3 sequence is CASSLASQETQYF. The DNA for the CDR3 is TGTGCCAGCTCCCTCGCCAGTCAAGAGACCCAGTACTTC. Filled out from reference TRBV18 and TRBJ2-5, the complete variable domain reads NAGVMQNPRHLVRRRGQEARLRCSPMKGHSHVYWYRQLPEEGLKFMVYLQKENIIDESGMPKERFSAEFPKEGPSILRIQQVVRGDSAAYFCASSLASQETQYFGPGTRLLVL.

The chain links TRBV11-2 to TRBJ1-3; D uncertain. V was clipped by 5 bases and J by 1 base, with 15 bases between them. Germline values: CDR1 SGHAT, CDR2 FQNNGV. This CDR3 is built from 16 residues. The CDR3 loop is CASSPVLGSSGNTIYF. In DNA, the CDR3 is TGTGCCAGCAGCCCGGTCCTGGGGAGTTCTGGAAACACCATATATTTT.

This chain links TRBV19 with TRBJ1-5, with 10 nucleotides matching TRBD1. Unmatched junction bases numbered 6, after V lost 6 bases and J lost 4 bases. In germline, CDR1 is LNHDA, CDR2 SQIVND (reference sequence). The CDR3 length is 15 residues. The CDR3 DNA reads TGTGCCAGTAGCGCCCGGGGACAGGGGAATCAGCCCCAGCATTTT. Protein sequence: CASSARGQGNQPQHF.

In regard to this clone: The same CDR3 is also encoded by other DNA sequences in this sample. The chain uses TRBV5-1 and TRBJ2-5, with D uncertain. The CDR3 is 12 amino acids. V gave up 0 bases and J gave up 2 bases, with 2 bases separating them. Per germline, CDR1 SGHRS and CDR2 YFSETQ. The CDR3 DNA is TGCGCCAGCAGCTTGGTTCAAGAGACCCAGTACTTC. Translating it yields CASSLVQETQYF.

This chain links TRBV7-8 with TRBJ2-5, with 8 bases lining up with TRBD2. CDR1 is SGHVS, CDR2 FQNEAQ, per germline. The length of the CDR3 is 14 residues. V lost 3 bases to trimming and J lost 4 bases; unmatched junction nucleotides: 4. The CDR3 bases are TGTGCCAGCAGCTTCGGGGGGGCCGGAGAGACCCAGTACTTC. Its translation is CASSFGGAGETQYF.

This clone was recorded a few times. V is TRBV25-1 and J is TRBJ1-6; 11 bases line up with TRBD1. Trimming took 1 base from V and 9 from J; bases not matched to a gene: 5. Germline assignment: CDR1 MGHDK and CDR2 SYGVNS. CDR3 length equals 16 residues. The CDR3 nucleotides read TGTGCCAGCAGTGAATCGGACAGGGGGCGAAGTTCACCCCTCCACTTT. Encoded protein: CASSESDRGRSSPLHF.

The chain uses TRBV7-2 and TRBJ2-5; tentatively, D is TRBD1 or TRBD2 (6 bases each). The CDR3 length is 16 residues. V shed 7 bases and J shed 7 bases, with 25 bases lying between them. The germline CDR1 and CDR2 sequences are SGHTA and FQGNSA. The CDR3 DNA sequence: TGTGCCAGCACCCCGGCTTGGGGGGCCTTACCCGGGACCCAGTACTTC. Its translation: CASTPAWGALPGTQYF.

The chain uses TRBV5-4 and TRBJ2-7; possible D gene TRBD2, 5 bases. This CDR3 is 15 amino acids long. The V and J ends lost 0 bases and 3 bases respectively, with 13 bases between them. Germline V gene sequence: CDR1 SGHNT, CDR2 YYREEE (reference sequence). The DNA for the CDR3 is TGTGCCAGCAGCTTGGTAGGTACCAGCGGCTACGAGCAGTACTTC. Translating it yields CASSLVGTSGYEQYF.

V usage is TRBV6-5 and J usage is TRBJ1-6; D is unresolved. CDR1 MNHEY and CDR2 SVGAGI come from the germline V gene. This CDR3 region has 14 residues. Deletions cut 0 bases from V and 8 bases from J, with 8 bases between. Here the CDR3 DNA reads TGTGCCAGCAGTTACTCCCGGTGGGATTCACCCCTCCACTTT. This encodes CASSYSRWDSPLHF.

The gene calls are TRBV14 and TRBJ2-1; D is uncertain. The CDR3 extends over 13 amino acids. Germline-derived CDR1 and CDR2 are SGHDN and FVKESK. Trimming removed 4 bases from V and 8 bases from J, with 12 bases in between. CDR3 DNA sequence: TGTGCCAGCAGCCCCGACTTGGGGTATGAGCAGTTCTTC. This encodes CASSPDLGYEQFF.

The chain couples TRBV2 to TRBJ2-1; D may be TRBD2 (5 bases). CDR3 size: 13 residues. Germline V gene data show CDR1 as SNHLY and CDR2 as FYNNEI. This chain's CDR3 is CATGSGPKNEQFF. The CDR3 DNA follows: TGTGCTACGGGATCCGGGCCTAAAAATGAGCAGTTCTTC.

This sequence joins TRBV7-2 and TRBJ2-1, with D possibly being TRBD1 or TRBD2 (6 bases each). V lost 5 bases to trimming and J lost 1 base, with 15 bases between them. This CDR3 region has 16 residues. CDR1 SGHTA and CDR2 FQGNSA come from the germline V gene. CDR3 bases: TGTGCCAGCAGCCCCCTGAGGGGGAGGTCCTACAATGAGCAGTTCTTC. Its translation is CASSPLRGRSYNEQFF.

V and J are TRBV6-2 or TRBV6-3 and TRBJ1-1, with 8 bases identical to TRBD1. Germline V lookup: CDR1 MNHEY, CDR2 SVGEGT. The CDR3 extends over 17 amino acids. The V gene end was trimmed by 6 bases and the J gene end by 1 base; junction bases not matched to a gene: 13. CDR3 sequence: CASSRITGGSQNTEAFF. CDR3 DNA: TGTGCCAGCAGCCGTATAACAGGGGGAAGCCAGAACACTGAAGCTTTCTTT.

This CDR3 is CSVIDKNTGELFF. The CDR3 DNA reads TGCAGCGTCATCGACAAGAACACCGGGGAGCTGTTTTTT. The chain employs TRBV29-1 and TRBJ2-2; D is uncertain. The ends were cut back, 6 bases at V and 1 base at J, with 9 bases in the middle. The CDR3 covers 13 residues. CDR1 is SQVTM, CDR2 ANQGSEA, per germline.

The chain uses TRBV18 and TRBJ1-2; D remains unclear. Germline V lookup: CDR1 KGHSH, CDR2 LQKENI. This CDR3 has 13 amino acids. V lost 0 bases to trimming and J lost 3 bases, with 5 bases between them. This chain's CDR3 is CASSPPSYYGYTF. As DNA, the CDR3 is TGTGCCAGCTCACCACCGTCTTACTATGGCTACACCTTC.

The chain links TRBV6-5 to TRBJ2-7; 8 bases match TRBD1. V lost 5 bases, J lost 2 bases, and 8 bases stayed unmatched. Germline CDR1 reads MNHEY; CDR2 reads SVGAGI. This CDR3 is 15 amino acids long. The CDR3 region is CASSRDRGLTYEQYF. The CDR3 DNA is TGTGCCAGCAGTAGAGACAGGGGCTTAACCTACGAGCAGTACTTC.

The rearrangement uses TRBV3-1 (or the pseudogene TRBV3-2) and TRBJ1-2; 9 nucleotides agree with TRBD1. CDR3 length: 13 residues. The germline V gene encodes CDR1 LGHDT and CDR2 YNNKEL (reference sequence). After removal of 4 bases from V and 7 bases from J, the junction contained 4 bases not matched to a gene. The CDR3 nucleotides are TGTGCCAGCAGCCGGACAGGGGCCGGTGGCTACACCTTC. It codes for CASSRTGAGGYTF.

This clone was seen only once. CDR3 amino acids: CASSTTAPWETQYF. In nucleotides, the CDR3 is TGTGCCAGCAGCACTACTGCCCCTTGGGAGACCCAGTACTTC. J is TRBJ2-5 and V is TRBV7-9, with no clear D. The V gene's germline CDR1 is SEHNR and CDR2 FQNEAQ (reference sequence). Between the trimmed V and J ends, which lost 5 bases and 5 bases, there was a span of 15 bases. The CDR3 consists of 14 residues.

This clone was observed a single time. The rearrangement joins TRBV7-9 to TRBJ1-4; D is ambiguous. V lost 0 bases, J lost 11 bases, and 10 bases lay in between. CDR1 SEHNR and CDR2 FQNEAQ come from the germline V gene (reference sequence). This CDR3 spans 13 amino acids. CDR3: CASSLAGGPKLFF. The CDR3 DNA reads TGTGCCAGCAGCTTAGCAGGCGGCCCCAAACTGTTTTTT.

This chain uses TRBV5-6 with TRBJ2-1; tentatively, D is TRBD1 or TRBD2 (6 bases each). The germline V gene has CDR1 SGHDT and CDR2 YYEEEE. V lost 0 bases, J lost 8 bases, and 9 bases lay in between. The CDR3 has 13 residues. This chain's CDR3 is CASSLAGAHEQFF. In DNA, the CDR3 is TGTGCCAGCAGCTTGGCGGGGGCGCATGAGCAGTTCTTC.

This chain uses TRBV4-3 with TRBJ1-1, with D hard to call. Germline CDR1 is LGHNA and CDR2 is YSLEER. This CDR3 region has 15 residues. V lost 4 bases to trimming and J lost 0 bases, with 12 bases between them. The CDR3, as DNA: TGCGCCAGCAGCCTTTCGGGTAAAATGAACACTGAAGCTTTCTTT. This codes for CASSLSGKMNTEAFF.

The J gene is TRBJ1-3, the V gene TRBV6-5, with D unclear. CDR3 length equals 13 residues. V was shortened by 6 bases and J by 2 bases, with 8 bases between the two germline ends. Germline V gene lookup returns CDR1 MNHEY and CDR2 SVGAGI. In DNA form, the CDR3 reads TGTGCCAGCAGCTCAGGAACTGGAAACACCATATATTTT. Its translation is CASSSGTGNTIYF.

The chain has TRBV12-3 or TRBV12-4 and TRBJ1-2; D not certain. The CDR3 has 13 amino acids. V lost 6 bases, J lost 4 bases, and 12 bases lay in between. This CDR3 is CASSQIGSYGYTF. In nucleotides, the CDR3 is TGTGCCAGCAGCCAAATAGGGTCCTATGGCTACACCTTC.

The V call is TRBV7-6, the J call TRBJ2-2, with 7 positions matching TRBD2. The CDR3 totals 17 residues. Germline loops: CDR1 SGHVS, CDR2 FNYEAQ. V gave up 1 base and J gave up 1 base; unmatched junction bases: 6. The CDR3 region is CASSLVLGGGNTGELFF. The CDR3 DNA sequence: TGTGCCAGCAGCTTAGTACTTGGCGGGGGGAACACCGGGGAGCTGTTTTTT.

This clone was observed a single time. CDR3 coding DNA: TGTGCCACCAGCAGAGACTCCTTCTCCCTCGCGAGGAGGCGGATGAACACTGAAGCTTTCTTT. It codes for CATSRDSFSLARRRMNTEAFF. This chain joins TRBV15 and TRBJ1-1, with D unresolved. V lost 0 bases to trimming and J lost 0 bases, with 26 bases between them. CDR3 length: 21 residues. In germline, CDR1 is LNHNV, CDR2 YYDKDF (reference sequence).

V is TRBV2 and J is TRBJ1-6, with D unresolved. CDR3 length: 15 amino acids. V lost 4 bases and J lost 6, with 13 bases in between. Germline V gene sequence: CDR1 SNHLY, CDR2 FYNNEI. The CDR3 region is CASSGQGPGNSPLHF. The CDR3 DNA follows: TGTGCCAGCAGTGGGCAAGGACCGGGTAATTCACCCCTCCACTTT.

The rearrangement links TRBV7-3 to TRBJ2-5, with TRBD1 matching over 7 bases. V trimming: 5 bases; J trimming: 5 bases; junction bases outside the gene matches: 14. Per germline, CDR1 SGHTA and CDR2 FQGTGA. The CDR3 has 16 residues. CDR3 DNA sequence: TGTGCCAGCAGCCCCTTCGGCCAAAGGGGGCAGGAGACCCAGTACTTC. This encodes CASSPFGQRGQETQYF.

This sequence joins TRBV15 and TRBJ1-6; 10 nucleotides align to TRBD1. The junction had 6 bases not matched to a gene; V was cut back by 3 bases and J by 7 bases. This CDR3 spans 16 amino acids. Germline V gene sequence: CDR1 LNHNV, CDR2 YYDKDF (reference sequence). CDR3 protein: CATSRSRTGGNSPLHF. The CDR3 DNA sequence: TGTGCCACCAGCAGGTCCCGGACAGGGGGGAATTCACCCCTCCACTTT.

This clone was recorded once. CDR3 in amino acids: CASSRTAPGRRVDEQYF. The DNA for the CDR3 is TGTGCCAGCAGTCGGACAGCCCCTGGGCGTCGGGTAGACGAGCAGTACTTC. This chain links TRBV6-6 with TRBJ2-7; TRBD1 is a possible D gene (6 bases). The CDR3 loop spans 17 amino acids. Trimming took 5 bases from V and 5 from J, leaving 25 bases between them. The germline CDR1 and CDR2 sequences are MNHNY and SVGAGI (reference sequence).

This clone was picked up one time. The chain couples TRBV12-3 or TRBV12-4 to TRBJ1-1; D remains unclear. CDR3 size: 13 residues. V gave up 3 bases and J gave up 11 bases, with 16 bases separating them. CDR3 nucleotide sequence: TGTGCCAGCAGTTTGGCAGGACGTAGGGAGGCTTTCTTT. Translating it yields CASSLAGRREAFF.

This clone was observed a single time. V usage is TRBV7-9 and J usage is TRBJ2-5; D is perhaps TRBD1 (7 bases). This CDR3 spans 16 amino acids. CDR1 is SEHNR and CDR2 is FQNEAQ in the germline V gene (reference sequence). The V gene lost 1 base and the J gene lost 5 bases, with 17 bases spanning the gap. CDR3 loop: CASSLGDGGGHETQYF. CDR3 sequence (DNA): TGTGCCAGCAGCTTAGGGGATGGAGGGGGCCATGAGACCCAGTACTTC.

This clone was recorded only once. The chain has TRBV11-2 and TRBJ1-2; perhaps TRBD1 as D (6 bases). Trimming removed 0 bases at V and 9 bases at J, with 11 bases between. Germline-derived CDR1 and CDR2 are SGHAT and FQNNGV. This CDR3 spans 13 amino acids. The CDR3 nucleotides are TGTGCCAGCAGCTTAGACCTACAGGGCAGCTACACCTTC. Translated: CASSLDLQGSYTF.